The sequence of this T cell receptor beta chain was determined in a study of identifying expanded T cells in peripheral blood. Study results and caveats: Two-week clone count variance significantly increased as total template count grew. Technical replicates showed about 1.1 changed clones; approximately two weeks roughly 15; four weeks 19.

The table came from immunoSEQ multiplex PCR; TCRdb's copy has only in-frame clones and leaves some out. The repertoire holds approximately 100,000 clones, with roughly 90% as singletons. This CDR3 is built from 15 residues. V was trimmed by 4 bases and J by 3 bases, leaving 13 bases between them. Germline values: CDR1 SGHNT, CDR2 YYREEE (reference sequence). During the collection period, no donor immune events like infections were recorded. Comments on this clone: Its antigen remains unidentified.

This TCR was sampled from a person aged 18 to 70 in good health. Sequencing was performed on blood. The V and J genes are TRBV5-4 and TRBJ1-4, with D maybe TRBD1 (6 bases). The CDR3 DNA reads as TGTGCCAGCAGCCCCGAAGGACAGCCTAATGAAAAACTGTTTTTT. The encoded protein is CASSPEGQPNEKLFF.